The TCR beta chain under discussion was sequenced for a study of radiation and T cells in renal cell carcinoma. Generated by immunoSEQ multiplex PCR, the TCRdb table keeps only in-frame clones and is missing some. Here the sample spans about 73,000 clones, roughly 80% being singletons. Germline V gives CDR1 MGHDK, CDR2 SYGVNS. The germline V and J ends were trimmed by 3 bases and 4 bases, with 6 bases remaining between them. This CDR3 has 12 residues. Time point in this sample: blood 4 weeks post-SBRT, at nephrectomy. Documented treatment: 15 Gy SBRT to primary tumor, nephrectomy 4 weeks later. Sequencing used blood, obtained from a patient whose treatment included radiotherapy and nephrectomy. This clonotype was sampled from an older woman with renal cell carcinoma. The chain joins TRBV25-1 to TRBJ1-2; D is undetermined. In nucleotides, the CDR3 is TGTGCCAGCAGTGAGCAGGCCTATGGCTACACCTTC. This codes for CASSEQAYGYTF.